The 10 T cell receptor beta chains below were found in one sample sequenced in a study of blood T cell repertoires in COVID-19. Sequencing used immunoSEQ multiplex PCR; TCRdb keeps in-frame clones, though not all of them. Of roughly 340,000 clones listed, approximately 89% are singletons. The sequenced sample consisted of PBMCs or T cells enriched from blood (not recorded which). The receptor set was obtained from a man aged 35 to 55 in a cohort exposed to, infected with or recovered from COVID-19 (not recorded which).

The CDR3, as DNA: TGTGCCAGCTCACCCTCCCCCGCCCGGGGAGATACGCAGTATTTT. Protein sequence: CASSPSPARGDTQYF. The J gene is TRBJ2-3, the V gene TRBV18; perhaps TRBD2 as D (5 bases). V lost 3 bases, J lost 5 bases, and 15 bases lay in between. The germline V gene encodes CDR1 KGHSH and CDR2 LQKENI. The CDR3 contains 15 residues.

On this clone itself: This sample also contains other DNA sequences that code for the same CDR3. The CDR3 spells CAWSVRSGNTIYF. The CDR3, as DNA: TGTGCCTGGAGTGTACGTAGCGGAAACACCATATATTTT. The rearrangement joins TRBV30 to TRBJ1-3; unclear D gene. This CDR3 contains 13 residues. The germline V and J ends were trimmed by 0 bases and 4 bases, with 7 bases remaining between them. The germline V gene has CDR1 GTSNPN and CDR2 SVGIG (reference sequence).

This chain connects TRBV5-3 to TRBJ1-1; 10 bases agree with TRBD1. TRBV5-3 is filed as an ORF, its function uncertain. V was pared by 5 bases and J by 3 bases, with 16 bases of the junction left unmatched. The CDR3 totals 18 residues. Here the CDR3 reads CARSFVPGQGMGDTEAFF. The CDR3 DNA follows: TGTGCCAGAAGTTTCGTACCGGGACAGGGGATGGGGGACACTGAAGCTTTCTTT.

The chain joins TRBV5-4 to TRBJ1-1; D is perhaps TRBD1 (5 bases). This CDR3 is built from 15 residues. Germline CDR1 is SGHNT and CDR2 is YYREEE (reference sequence). Trimming shortened V by 3 bases and J by 0 bases, and 12 bases separated the two germline ends. This CDR3 is CASSSLDILNTEAFF. CDR3 nucleotides: TGTGCCAGCAGCTCCCTGGACATATTGAACACTGAAGCTTTCTTT.

The chain uses TRBV9 and TRBJ2-3; 12 nucleotides agree with TRBD2. J gave up 5 bases and V 0 bases, and 7 bases lay outside the gene matches. The CDR3 consists of 17 residues. Germline V gene data show CDR1 as SGDLS and CDR2 as YYNGEE. The CDR3 sequence is CASSVARTSGMQDTQYF. The DNA for the CDR3 is TGTGCCAGCAGCGTAGCCCGGACTAGCGGGATGCAAGATACGCAGTATTTT.

The gene calls are TRBV6-5 and TRBJ2-5; D is possibly TRBD1 (6 bases). Deletions cut 6 bases from V and 2 bases from J, with 13 bases between. The germline V gene encodes CDR1 MNHEY and CDR2 SVGAGI. The CDR3 has 14 amino acids. The CDR3 reads CASRKTGSQETQYF. DNA for the CDR3: TGTGCCAGCAGGAAAACAGGGTCGCAAGAGACCCAGTACTTC.

This rearrangement joins TRBV19 to TRBJ2-1, with 11 positions matching TRBD2. The germline V gene has CDR1 LNHDA and CDR2 SQIVND (reference sequence). With V trimmed by 9 bases and J by 7 bases, 11 bases remained unmatched. The CDR3 sequence is 15 residues long. DNA for the CDR3: TGTGCCAGCAAAAAGGGGGCTAGCGGGAGGAATGAGCAGTTCTTC. Translation gives CASKKGASGRNEQFF.

This chain uses TRBV19 with TRBJ2-3; 10 nucleotides align to TRBD2. The CDR3 totals 13 residues. Germline V gene sequence: CDR1 LNHDA, CDR2 SQIVND (reference sequence). V dropped 7 bases and J dropped 7; count of bases not matched to a gene: 5. The CDR3, as DNA: TGTGCCAGTAAAGGGACTAGCGTGTATACGCAGTATTTT. This encodes CASKGTSVYTQYF. Using reference TRBV19 and TRBJ2-3 for the parts outside the CDR3, the full variable domain is DGGITQSPKYLFRKEGQNVTLSCEQNLNHDAMYWYRQDPGQGLRLIYYSQIVNDFQKGDIAEGYSVSREKKESFPLTVTSAQKNPTAFYLCASKGTSVYTQYFGPGTRLTVL.

The chain links TRBV3-1 (or the pseudogene TRBV3-2) to TRBJ2-7; a possible D gene is TRBD2 (5 bases). The germline V and J ends were trimmed by 1 base and 9 bases, with 10 bases remaining between them. The length of the CDR3 is 12 residues. Looked up from germline, CDR1 is LGHDT and CDR2 is YNNKEL (reference sequence). The CDR3 sequence is CASSQAAGTQYF. CDR3 nucleotide sequence: TGTGCCAGCAGCCAAGCTGCGGGTACGCAGTACTTC.

The chain is built from TRBV7-7 and TRBJ2-1, with 11 bases matching TRBD2. CDR3 length: 17 residues. J lost 7 bases, V lost 3 bases, and 11 bases had no gene match. Germline CDR1 is SSHAT and CDR2 is FNYEAQ (reference sequence). DNA for the CDR3: TGTGCCAGCAGCTTGGGATTAGCGGGAGGGTTTGCGAATGAGCAGTTCTTC. Its translation: CASSLGLAGGFANEQFF.